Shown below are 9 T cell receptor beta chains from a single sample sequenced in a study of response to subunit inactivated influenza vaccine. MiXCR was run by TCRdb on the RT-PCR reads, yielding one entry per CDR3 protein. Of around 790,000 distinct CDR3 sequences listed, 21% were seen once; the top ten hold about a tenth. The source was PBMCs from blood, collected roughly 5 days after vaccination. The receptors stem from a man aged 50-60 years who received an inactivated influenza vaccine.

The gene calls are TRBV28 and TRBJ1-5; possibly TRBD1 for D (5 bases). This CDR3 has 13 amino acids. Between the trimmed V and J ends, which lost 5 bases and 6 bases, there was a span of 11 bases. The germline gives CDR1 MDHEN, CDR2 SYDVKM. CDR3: CASSPVGVQPQHF. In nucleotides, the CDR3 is TGTGCCAGCAGTCCCGTGGGGGTTCAGCCCCAGCATTTT.

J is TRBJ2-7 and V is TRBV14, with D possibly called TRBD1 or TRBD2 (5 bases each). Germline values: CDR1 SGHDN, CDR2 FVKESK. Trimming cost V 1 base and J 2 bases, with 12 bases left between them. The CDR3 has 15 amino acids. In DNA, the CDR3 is TGTGCCAGCAGCCAAGTCGTAGGGACGGCCTACGAGCAGTACTTC. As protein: CASSQVVGTAYEQYF.

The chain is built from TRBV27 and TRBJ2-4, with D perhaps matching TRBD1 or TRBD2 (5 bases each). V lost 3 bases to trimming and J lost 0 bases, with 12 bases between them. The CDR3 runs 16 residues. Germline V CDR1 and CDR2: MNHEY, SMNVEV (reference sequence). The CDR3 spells CASSLVGTGAKNIQYF. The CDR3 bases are TGTGCCAGCAGTTTGGTGGGGACGGGAGCCAAAAACATTCAGTACTTC.

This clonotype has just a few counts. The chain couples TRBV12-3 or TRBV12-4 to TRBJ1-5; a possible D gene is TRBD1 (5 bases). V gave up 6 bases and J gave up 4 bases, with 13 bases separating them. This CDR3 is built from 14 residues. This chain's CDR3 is CASSFKQENQPQHF. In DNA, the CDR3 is TGTGCCAGCAGCTTTAAACAGGAAAATCAGCCCCAGCATTTT.

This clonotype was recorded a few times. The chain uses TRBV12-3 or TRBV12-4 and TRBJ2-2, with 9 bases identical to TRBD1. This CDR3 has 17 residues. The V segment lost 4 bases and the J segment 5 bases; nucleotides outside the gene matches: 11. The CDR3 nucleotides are TGTGCCAGCAGTTACCCCACAGGGGGCGCAGATACCGGGGAGCTGTTTTTT. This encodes CASSYPTGGADTGELFF.

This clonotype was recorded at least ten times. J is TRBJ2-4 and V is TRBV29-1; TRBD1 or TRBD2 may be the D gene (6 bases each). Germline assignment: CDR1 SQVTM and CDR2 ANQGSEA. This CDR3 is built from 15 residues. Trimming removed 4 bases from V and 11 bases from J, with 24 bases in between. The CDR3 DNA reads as TGCAGCGTTGTATCTCTTGCTGGGGGGCGGCAGCTTCAGTACTTC. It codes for CSVVSLAGGRQLQYF.

The DNA for the CDR3 is TGTGCCAGCAGCTTGGGGCGACAGATCTCCTATAATTCACCCCTCCACTTT. Its protein product is CASSLGRQISYNSPLHF. The chain combines TRBV5-5 with TRBJ1-6; D perhaps matches TRBD1 (5 bases). The germline CDR1 and CDR2 sequences are SGHKS and YYEKEE (reference sequence). Trimming removed 0 bases from V and 0 bases from J, with 10 bases in between. The CDR3 covers 17 residues.

In DNA, the CDR3 is TGTGCCAGCAGTCTAACACAGGGAGGGACTGAAGCTTTCTTT. Protein sequence: CASSLTQGGTEAFF. V is TRBV12-3 or TRBV12-4 and J is TRBJ1-1, with D possibly TRBD1 on 6 matching bases. Deletions cut 5 bases from V and 5 bases from J, with 15 bases between. The CDR3 is 14 amino acids.

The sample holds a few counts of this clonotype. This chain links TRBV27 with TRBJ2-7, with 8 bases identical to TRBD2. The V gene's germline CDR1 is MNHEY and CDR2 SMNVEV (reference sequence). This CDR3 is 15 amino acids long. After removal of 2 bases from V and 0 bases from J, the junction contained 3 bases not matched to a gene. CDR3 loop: CASSLRGGFSYEQYF. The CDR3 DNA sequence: TGTGCCAGCAGTTTACGGGGGGGGTTCTCCTACGAGCAGTACTTC.